These T cell receptor beta chains were read from a single sample in a study of pediatric ulcerative colitis. Measured with immunoSEQ multiplex PCR; TCRdb has only the in-frame clones, and not every one. The sample has 16,000 or so clones; over 65% are singletons. The specimen sequenced was gut tissue. These receptors all stem from a boy between 10 and 17 years old with moderate ulcerative colitis. Each CDR3 is given with its conserved first and last residue. Each record gives: D gene, J gene, clone size, V gene, CDR3 DNA, CDR3 protein. The D gene is left open where the match is weak. Clone size is stated in some rows and not others, as once, few, many or a class when expanded.

d_call: .; j_call: TRBJ2-3; clone_size: .; v_call: TRBV5-1; cdr3_nt: TGCGCCAGCAGCCCCGCAGGGACAGATACGCAGTATTTT; cdr3_aa: CASSPAGTDTQYF
d_call: TRBD2; j_call: TRBJ2-5; clone_size: few; v_call: TRBV6-6; cdr3_nt: TGTGCCAGCAGTTACTTCGGGGGGGCGGAGACCCAGTACTTC; cdr3_aa: CASSYFGGAETQYF
d_call: .; j_call: TRBJ1-3; clone_size: .; v_call: TRBV12-5; cdr3_nt: TGTGCTAGTGGCGAATCGGCCCGGGGTAACACCATATATTTT; cdr3_aa: CASGESARGNTIYF
d_call: TRBD2; j_call: TRBJ2-7; clone_size: .; v_call: TRBV9; cdr3_nt: TGTGCCAGCAGCGTAGAGTGGGGCGGAGCTAGCGGGGTCAGATACGAGCAGTACTTC; cdr3_aa: CASSVEWGGASGVRYEQYF
d_call: .; j_call: TRBJ1-4; clone_size: .; v_call: TRBV27; cdr3_nt: TGTGCCAGCAGTTTAAACAGAGCCGCAACTAATGAAAAACTGTTTTTT; cdr3_aa: CASSLNRAATNEKLFF
d_call: .; j_call: TRBJ2-5; clone_size: .; v_call: TRBV7-2; cdr3_nt: TGTGCCAGCAGCTTAGATTCTTTTCTGGGAGAGACCCAGTACTTC; cdr3_aa: CASSLDSFLGETQYF
d_call: TRBD2; j_call: TRBJ2-1; clone_size: .; v_call: TRBV19; cdr3_nt: TGTGCCAGTAGTAACAGCGGGGGGACCAAACCCAATGAGCAGTTCTTC; cdr3_aa: CASSNSGGTKPNEQFF
d_call: .; j_call: TRBJ1-2; clone_size: few; v_call: TRBV9; cdr3_nt: TGTGCCAGCAGACAAATGCAGGGGTACTATGGCTACACCTTC; cdr3_aa: CASRQMQGYYGYTF
d_call: .; j_call: TRBJ2-7; clone_size: medium-sized; v_call: TRBV6-5; cdr3_nt: TGTGCCAGCAGTTACTACGACAGGTCGGACGAGCAGTACTTC; cdr3_aa: CASSYYDRSDEQYF
d_call: TRBD2; j_call: TRBJ2-5; clone_size: .; v_call: TRBV9; cdr3_nt: TGTGCCAGCAGCGTAGCCCCTAGCGGAGGCCAAGAGACCCAGTACTTC; cdr3_aa: CASSVAPSGGQETQYF
d_call: .; j_call: TRBJ2-2; clone_size: .; v_call: TRBV7-6; cdr3_nt: TGTGCCAGCAGCACAACTTCGCAGGGTGCCGGGGAGCTGTTTTTT; cdr3_aa: CASSTTSQGAGELFF
d_call: .; j_call: TRBJ2-7; clone_size: .; v_call: TRBV19; cdr3_nt: TGTGCCACGACAGATACCTACGAGCAGTACTTC; cdr3_aa: CATTDTYEQYF
d_call: .; j_call: TRBJ2-5; clone_size: .; v_call: TRBV7-2; cdr3_nt: TGTGCCAGCAACTCAGACAGGGTCGGGAGTTCGGAGACCCAGTACTTC; cdr3_aa: CASNSDRVGSSETQYF
d_call: .; j_call: TRBJ2-1; clone_size: .; v_call: TRBV11-3; cdr3_nt: TGTGCCAGCAGCTTAGAGTGGGGGAATGAGCAGTTCTTC; cdr3_aa: CASSLEWGNEQFF
d_call: .; j_call: TRBJ2-5; clone_size: .; v_call: TRBV18; cdr3_nt: TGTGCCAGCTCACCGAGACTTCAAGAGACCCAGTACTTC; cdr3_aa: CASSPRLQETQYF
d_call: TRBD1; j_call: TRBJ1-6; clone_size: .; v_call: TRBV6-6; cdr3_nt: TGTGCCAGCAGTTCTACAGGGGGCCGGTCACCCCTCCACTTT; cdr3_aa: CASSSTGGRSPLHF
d_call: .; j_call: TRBJ1-5; clone_size: few; v_call: TRBV2; cdr3_nt: TGTGCCAGCAGTGAAGATCCCCGGTGGCAGCCCCAGCATTTT; cdr3_aa: CASSEDPRWQPQHF
d_call: TRBD1; j_call: TRBJ1-5; clone_size: .; v_call: TRBV5-6; cdr3_nt: TGTGCCAGCAGCGGGGGGGACAGGGTGAGCAATCAGCCCCAGCATTTT; cdr3_aa: CASSGGDRVSNQPQHF
d_call: TRBD2; j_call: TRBJ2-3; clone_size: few; v_call: TRBV6-4; cdr3_nt: TGTGCCAGCAGTGAGACTAGCGGGACAGATACGCAGTATTTT; cdr3_aa: CASSETSGTDTQYF
d_call: .; j_call: TRBJ1-2; clone_size: few; v_call: TRBV7-2; cdr3_nt: TGTGCCAGCAGCTTAGATGGGAACTATGGCTACACCTTC; cdr3_aa: CASSLDGNYGYTF
d_call: .; j_call: TRBJ1-5; clone_size: .; v_call: TRBV4-3; cdr3_nt: TGCGCCAGCAGCCAAGATCCCCCGGGAGTTGGCAATCAGCCCCAGCATTTT; cdr3_aa: CASSQDPPGVGNQPQHF
d_call: TRBD1; j_call: TRBJ1-2; clone_size: .; v_call: TRBV5-5; cdr3_nt: TGTGCCAGCAGCGAGGGGGCAAACTATGGCTACACCTTC; cdr3_aa: CASSEGANYGYTF
d_call: TRBD1; j_call: TRBJ2-7; clone_size: .; v_call: TRBV7-3; cdr3_nt: TGTGCCAGCAGCTTTTCTGGACAGGGAGGCCCGCAGTACTTC; cdr3_aa: CASSFSGQGGPQYF
d_call: .; j_call: TRBJ2-1; clone_size: once; v_call: TRBV7-3; cdr3_nt: TGTGCCAGCAGCGTAAATGGACTAGGGGGATACAATGAGCAGTTCTTC; cdr3_aa: CASSVNGLGGYNEQFF
d_call: TRBD1; j_call: TRBJ2-1; clone_size: .; v_call: TRBV5-4; cdr3_nt: TGTGCCAGCAGGACAGGGACCTACAATGAGCAGTTCTTC; cdr3_aa: CASRTGTYNEQFF
d_call: TRBD2; j_call: TRBJ2-7; clone_size: .; v_call: TRBV19; cdr3_nt: TGTGCCAGTAGTATTCCCCGGGAGGGGTCCTACGAGCAGTACTTC; cdr3_aa: CASSIPREGSYEQYF
d_call: TRBD1; j_call: TRBJ1-1; clone_size: few; v_call: TRBV4-3; cdr3_nt: TGCGCCAGCAGCCAATTAGACAGGGGCGGTGCTTTCTTT; cdr3_aa: CASSQLDRGGAFF
d_call: .; j_call: TRBJ1-1; clone_size: .; v_call: TRBV18; cdr3_nt: TGTGCCAGCTCACCCCAAAATCTGGGAAAGACTGAAGCTTTCTTT; cdr3_aa: CASSPQNLGKTEAFF
d_call: TRBD2; j_call: TRBJ2-1; clone_size: .; v_call: TRBV27; cdr3_nt: TGTGCCAGCAGTCCGTTAACGGGACTAGCGGGGGGGCGTGGGGATGAGCAGTTCTTC; cdr3_aa: CASSPLTGLAGGRGDEQFF
d_call: .; j_call: TRBJ1-3; clone_size: .; v_call: TRBV19; cdr3_nt: TGTGCCAGTAGTATAGGTCAGAGCTCTGGAAACACCATATATTTT; cdr3_aa: CASSIGQSSGNTIYF
d_call: .; j_call: TRBJ1-1; clone_size: once; v_call: TRBV25-1; cdr3_nt: TGTGCCAGCAGTGAATTCGGGGAAGCCGGGACGGTGAACCAAGCTTTCTTT; cdr3_aa: CASSEFGEAGTVNQAFF
d_call: .; j_call: TRBJ2-7; clone_size: .; v_call: TRBV7-2; cdr3_nt: TGTGCCAGCAGCCCCACGCCGGGACCCAACTACGAGCAGTACTTC; cdr3_aa: CASSPTPGPNYEQYF
d_call: .; j_call: TRBJ1-2; clone_size: .; v_call: TRBV19; cdr3_nt: TGTGCCAGTAGTATAGTGCGGGGGCGCGGCTATGGCTACACCTTC; cdr3_aa: CASSIVRGRGYGYTF
d_call: .; j_call: TRBJ2-1; clone_size: once; v_call: TRBV7-2; cdr3_nt: TGTGCCAGCAGCTTCGCGGATTACAATGAGCAGTTCTTC; cdr3_aa: CASSFADYNEQFF
d_call: .; j_call: TRBJ2-7; clone_size: .; v_call: TRBV7-9; cdr3_nt: TGTGCCAGCAGCCCACTCGACGAGCAGTACTTC; cdr3_aa: CASSPLDEQYF
d_call: .; j_call: TRBJ1-3; clone_size: .; v_call: TRBV6-1; cdr3_nt: TGTGCCAGCAGCAACCAAGGACAGACTGGAAACACCATATATTTT; cdr3_aa: CASSNQGQTGNTIYF
d_call: .; j_call: TRBJ2-1; clone_size: .; v_call: TRBV29-1; cdr3_nt: TGCAGCGTTGAAGAGATTTGGCTAGCAATCCACAATGAGCAGTTCTTC; cdr3_aa: CSVEEIWLAIHNEQFF
d_call: .; j_call: TRBJ1-2; clone_size: .; v_call: TRBV19; cdr3_nt: TGTGCCAGTAGTATTTCTGCGGGGAGGTATGGCTACACCTTC; cdr3_aa: CASSISAGRYGYTF
d_call: .; j_call: TRBJ2-6; clone_size: .; v_call: TRBV29-1; cdr3_nt: TGCAGCGTTAGGCAGGCTTCCTCTGGGGCCAACGTCCTGACTTTC; cdr3_aa: CSVRQASSGANVLTF
d_call: .; j_call: TRBJ1-2; clone_size: once; v_call: TRBV6-1; cdr3_nt: TGTGCCAGCAGTCCGCGCCAGGGGAATGGCTATGGCTACACCTTC; cdr3_aa: CASSPRQGNGYGYTF
d_call: .; j_call: TRBJ2-3; clone_size: .; v_call: TRBV5-1; cdr3_nt: TGCGCCGGGTCGCCCGGTGTTCACGCTAGCACAGATACGCAGTATTTT; cdr3_aa: CAGSPGVHASTDTQYF
d_call: .; j_call: TRBJ2-2; clone_size: few; v_call: TRBV9; cdr3_nt: TGTGCCAGCAGCGTTCACGGGACACCCGGTTCCACCGGGGAGCTGTTTTTT; cdr3_aa: CASSVHGTPGSTGELFF
d_call: .; j_call: TRBJ2-1; clone_size: .; v_call: TRBV5-1; cdr3_nt: TGCGCCAGCAGCTTGGAAGGTCGGGGGCATGAGCAGTTCTTC; cdr3_aa: CASSLEGRGHEQFF